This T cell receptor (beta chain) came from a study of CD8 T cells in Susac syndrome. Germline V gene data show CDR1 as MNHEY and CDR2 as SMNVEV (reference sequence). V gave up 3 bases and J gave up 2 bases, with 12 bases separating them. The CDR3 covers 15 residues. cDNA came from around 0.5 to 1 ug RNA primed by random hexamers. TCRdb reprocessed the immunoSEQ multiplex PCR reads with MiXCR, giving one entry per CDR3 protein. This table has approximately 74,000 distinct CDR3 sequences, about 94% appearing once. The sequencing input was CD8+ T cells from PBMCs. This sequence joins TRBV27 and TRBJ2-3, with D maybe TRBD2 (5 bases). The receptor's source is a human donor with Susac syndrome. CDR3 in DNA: TGTGCCAGCAGTTTTTTAGGCGGGTCCACAGATACGCAGTATTTT. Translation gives CASSFLGGSTDTQYF.